One sample yielded the 13 T cell receptor beta chains listed below, sequenced in a study of lung T cells in sarcoidosis with Löfgren's syndrome. TCRdb redid the calling of the reads with MiXCR, one entry per CDR3 protein. The top ten hold 0.75% to 0.95% of the sample, which has 15,000 to 25,000 distinct CDR3 sequences, under 25% seen once. Material for sequencing was CD4+ T cells from bronchoalveolar lavage. The source is a human donor with sarcoidosis (Löfgren's syndrome or another form), or a control subject (not recorded which).

A word on this clonotype: This sequence may be a read error, since a much larger clone differs from it by one base. V is TRBV20-1 and J is TRBJ2-2; 7 nucleotides agree with TRBD1. CDR1 is DFQATT and CDR2 is SNEGSKA in the germline V gene (reference sequence). This CDR3 has 13 amino acids. The CDR3 region is CSAWDRASGEPFF. The CDR3 region has the DNA TGCAGTGCCTGGGACAGAGCATCCGGGGAGCCGTTTTTT.

This clonotype was seen ten or more times. CDR3 sequence reads: CASSYSAPLNTEAFF. As DNA, the CDR3 is TGTGCCAGCAGCTACTCGGCCCCGTTGAACACTGAAGCTTTCTTT. This sequence joins TRBV14 and TRBJ1-1; unclear D gene. The germline gives CDR1 SGHDN, CDR2 FVKESK. V lost 5 bases, J lost 0 bases, and 13 bases lay in between. The length of the CDR3 is 15 residues.

The rearrangement uses TRBV7-6 and TRBJ2-6; D possibly uses TRBD1 or TRBD2 (5 bases each). This CDR3 has 18 amino acids. The germline gives CDR1 SGHVS, CDR2 FNYEAQ. V was pared by 3 bases and J by 0 bases, with 15 bases between. In DNA, the CDR3 is TGTGCCAGCAGCTTCGTTCTGGTCGGGACCTCTGGGGCCAACGTCCTGACTTTC. This encodes CASSFVLVGTSGANVLTF.

This clonotype was counted at least ten times. V and J are TRBV3-1 and TRBJ2-1; the D is unclear. The ends were cut back, 4 bases at V and 7 bases at J, with 8 bases in the middle. Per germline, CDR1 LGHDT and CDR2 YNNKEL (reference sequence). There are 12 residues in the CDR3. CDR3: CASSPPSNEQFF. In DNA form, the CDR3 reads TGTGCCAGCAGCCCTCCTTCGAATGAGCAGTTCTTC.

This sequence joins TRBV18 and TRBJ2-5; D is possibly TRBD1 (6 bases). CDR1 is KGHSH and CDR2 is LQKENI in the germline V gene. This CDR3 is 15 amino acids long. Trimming removed 6 bases from V and 9 bases from J, with 23 bases in between. CDR3 sequence: CASSTTGLVEGAQYF. CDR3 nucleotide sequence: TGTGCCAGCTCTACCACCGGACTTGTTGAGGGGGCCCAGTACTTC.

The J gene is TRBJ1-6, the V gene TRBV2; no clear D. From germline, CDR1 is SNHLY and CDR2 FYNNEI. The CDR3 totals 14 residues. The V end was cut by 2 bases, the J end by 4 bases, with 6 bases between. Here the CDR3 reads CASSETGYNSPLHF. The CDR3 DNA reads TGTGCCAGCAGTGAAACCGGGTATAATTCACCCCTCCACTTT.

This clonotype was detected ten times or more. The chain carries TRBV28 and TRBJ2-7, with a weak D call TRBD2 (6 bases). Trimming removed 5 bases from V and 7 bases from J, with 21 bases in between. Germline CDR1 is MDHEN and CDR2 is SYDVKM. The CDR3 is 15 residues long. The CDR3 protein is CASSLRTGVLLEQYF. DNA of the CDR3: TGTGCCAGCAGTCTAAGGACGGGAGTGCTTTTGGAGCAGTACTTC.

Concerning this clonotype: Possible read error: a much larger clone is one base away. The V gene is TRBV7-2, the J gene TRBJ2-5; 8 bases agree with TRBD1. The J segment lost 4 bases and the V segment lost 6 bases, leaving 10 bases of the junction unmatched. Looked up from germline, CDR1 is SGHTA and CDR2 is FQGNSA. This CDR3 comprises 15 residues. The CDR3 nucleotides are TGTGCCAGCAGTCCGACCCGGGACAGGCGAGAGACCCAGTACTTC. Translated, it gives CASSPTRDRRETQYF.

This clonotype is categorized as medium-sized. V gene TRBV7-2 combines with J gene TRBJ2-1; 11 positions agree with TRBD1. This CDR3 spans 16 amino acids. V lost 5 bases to trimming and J lost 7 bases; unmatched junction nucleotides: 10. CDR1 is SGHTA, CDR2 FQGNSA, per germline. CDR3 bases: TGTGCCAGCAGCCCCCAATCAGGGACAGGGGGGAATGAGCAGTTCTTC. Translating it yields CASSPQSGTGGNEQFF.

There are many counts of this clonotype. This rearrangement joins TRBV10-3 to TRBJ2-5, with D possibly TRBD2 on 5 matching bases. V was cut by 0 bases and J by 1 base, with 9 bases left in between. The CDR3 contains 15 residues. CDR1 and CDR2 (germline): ENHRY, SYGVKD. CDR3 in DNA: TGTGCCATCAGTGAGTCAGCGGCCGGCCAAGAGACCCAGTACTTC. Amino acid sequence: CAISESAAGQETQYF.

This clonotype was recorded at least ten times. The rearrangement joins TRBV12-5 to TRBJ2-3; D is unclear. The CDR3 consists of 15 residues. The V and J ends lost 3 bases and 0 bases respectively, with 10 bases between them. CDR1 is LGHNT and CDR2 is FRNRAP in the germline V gene. The CDR3 sequence is CASGLGEASTDTQYF. CDR3 DNA: TGTGCTAGTGGTTTAGGAGAAGCTAGCACAGATACGCAGTATTTT.

The DNA for the CDR3 is TGTGCCAGCAGCGGGGCACCCGATCAGCCCCAGCATTTT. Its protein product is CASSGAPDQPQHF. V and J are TRBV9 and TRBJ1-5; D is unclear. The CDR3 loop spans 13 amino acids. V was shortened by 3 bases and J by 5 bases, with 9 bases between the two germline ends. Looked up from germline, CDR1 is SGDLS and CDR2 is YYNGEE.

The table lists this clonotype with many counts. The rearrangement uses TRBV28 and TRBJ1-2, with 8 bases aligning to TRBD1. The V segment lost 4 bases and the J segment 6 bases; nucleotides outside the gene matches: 10. The length of the CDR3 is 15 residues. The germline CDR1 and CDR2 sequences are MDHEN and SYDVKM. In DNA, the CDR3 is TGTGCCAGCAGTTCCCCGACAGGGGCGCGAAATGGCTACACCTTC. It translates to CASSSPTGARNGYTF.